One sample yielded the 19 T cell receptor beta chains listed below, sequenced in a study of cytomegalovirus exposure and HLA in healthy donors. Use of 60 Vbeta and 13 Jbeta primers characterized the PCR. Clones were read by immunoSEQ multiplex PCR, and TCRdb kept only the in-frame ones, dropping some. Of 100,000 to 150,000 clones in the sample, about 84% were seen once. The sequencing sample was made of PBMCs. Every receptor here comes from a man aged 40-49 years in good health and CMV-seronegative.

The CDR3 is CASRSPWDRSSYEQYF. Here the CDR3 DNA reads TGTGCCAGCCGCTCGCCCTGGGACAGGTCATCCTACGAGCAGTACTTC. The chain uses TRBV5-8 and TRBJ2-7; 8 bases match TRBD1. Germline V gives CDR1 SGHTS, CDR2 YDEGEE. V dropped 7 bases and J dropped 1; count of bases not matched to a gene: 13. The CDR3 loop spans 16 amino acids.

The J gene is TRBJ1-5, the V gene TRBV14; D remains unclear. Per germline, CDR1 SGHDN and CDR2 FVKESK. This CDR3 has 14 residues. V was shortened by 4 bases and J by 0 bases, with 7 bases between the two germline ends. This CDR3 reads CASSPSFSNQPQHF. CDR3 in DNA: TGTGCCAGCAGCCCCTCTTTTAGCAATCAGCCCCAGCATTTT.

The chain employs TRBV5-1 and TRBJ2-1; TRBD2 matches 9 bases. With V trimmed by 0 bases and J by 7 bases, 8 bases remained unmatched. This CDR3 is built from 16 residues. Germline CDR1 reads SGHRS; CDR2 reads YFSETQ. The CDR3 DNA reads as TGCGCCAGCAGCTTGGGTTCCGGGACTAGCAGGAATGAGCAGTTCTTC. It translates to CASSLGSGTSRNEQFF.

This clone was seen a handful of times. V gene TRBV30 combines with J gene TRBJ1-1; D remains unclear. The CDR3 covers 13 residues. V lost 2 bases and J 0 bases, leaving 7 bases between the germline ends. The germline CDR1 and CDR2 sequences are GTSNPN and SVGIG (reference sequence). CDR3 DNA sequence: TGTGCCTGGAGTCGGACTATGAACACTGAAGCTTTCTTT. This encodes CAWSRTMNTEAFF.

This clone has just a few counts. The CDR3 sequence is CASQRGAFYEQYF. In DNA, the CDR3 is TGTGCCAGTCAGCGGGGGGCTTTCTACGAGCAGTACTTC. The chain employs TRBV6-1 and TRBJ2-7, with TRBD2 identical over 9 bases. V lost 9 bases to trimming and J lost 3 bases; unmatched junction nucleotides: 6. Germline V gives CDR1 MNHNS, CDR2 SASEGT. The CDR3 sequence is 13 residues long.

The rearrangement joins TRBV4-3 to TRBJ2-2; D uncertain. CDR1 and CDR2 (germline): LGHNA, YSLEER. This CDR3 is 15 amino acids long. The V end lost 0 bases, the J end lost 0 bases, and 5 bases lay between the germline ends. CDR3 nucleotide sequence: TGCGCCAGCAGCCAAGACTACGCGAACACCGGGGAGCTGTTTTTT. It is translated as CASSQDYANTGELFF.

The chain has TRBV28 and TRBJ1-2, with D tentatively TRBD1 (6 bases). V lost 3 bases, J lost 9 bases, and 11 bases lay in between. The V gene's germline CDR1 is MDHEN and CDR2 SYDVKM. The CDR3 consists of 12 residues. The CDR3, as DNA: TGTGCCAGCAGTTTTGACAGGAATCGCTACACCTTC. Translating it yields CASSFDRNRYTF.

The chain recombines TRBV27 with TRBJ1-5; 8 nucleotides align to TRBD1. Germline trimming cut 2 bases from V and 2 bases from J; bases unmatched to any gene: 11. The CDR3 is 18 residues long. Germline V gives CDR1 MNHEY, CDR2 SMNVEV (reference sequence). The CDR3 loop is CASSLRGRGRLGNQPQHF. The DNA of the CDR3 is TGTGCCAGCAGTTTACGAGGCAGGGGGCGATTGGGCAATCAGCCCCAGCATTTT.

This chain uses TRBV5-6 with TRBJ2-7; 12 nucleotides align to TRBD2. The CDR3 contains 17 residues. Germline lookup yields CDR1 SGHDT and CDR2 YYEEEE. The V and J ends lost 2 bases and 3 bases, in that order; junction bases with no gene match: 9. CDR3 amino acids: CASSLDRLAGAYYEQYF. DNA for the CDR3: TGTGCCAGCAGCTTAGATCGACTAGCGGGGGCCTACTACGAGCAGTACTTC.

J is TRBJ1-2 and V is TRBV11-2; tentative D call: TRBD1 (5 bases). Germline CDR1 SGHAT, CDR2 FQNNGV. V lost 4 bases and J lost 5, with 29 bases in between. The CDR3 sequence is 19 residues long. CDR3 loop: CASSSIKGITGGKGYGYTF. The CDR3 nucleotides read TGTGCCAGCAGCTCCATCAAGGGGATAACAGGCGGCAAAGGGTATGGCTACACCTTC.

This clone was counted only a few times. The CDR3 DNA is TGCGCCAGCAGTGAGGGGACAGCCGCGCCCCAGCATTTT. Translating gives CASSEGTAAPQHF. The chain uses TRBV10-2 and TRBJ1-5; 7 bases align to TRBD1. CDR3 length: 13 amino acids. Germline assignment: CDR1 WSHSY and CDR2 SAAADI. The V segment lost 2 bases and the J segment 9 bases; nucleotides outside the gene matches: 4.

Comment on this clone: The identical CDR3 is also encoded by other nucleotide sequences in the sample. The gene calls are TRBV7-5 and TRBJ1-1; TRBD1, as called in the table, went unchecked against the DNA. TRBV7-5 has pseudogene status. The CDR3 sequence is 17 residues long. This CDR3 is CARSLPLPSGQGMLAFF. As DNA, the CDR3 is TGTGCCAGAAGCTTACCCCTACCCTCCGGACAGGGGATGTTAGCTTTCTTT.

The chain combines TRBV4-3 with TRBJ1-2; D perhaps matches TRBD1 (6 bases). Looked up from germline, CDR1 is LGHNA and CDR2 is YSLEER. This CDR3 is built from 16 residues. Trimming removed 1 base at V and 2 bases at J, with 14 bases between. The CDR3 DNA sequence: TGCGCCAGCAGCCAAGTAGGCAGGGGATTGAACTATGGCTACACCTTC. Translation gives CASSQVGRGLNYGYTF.

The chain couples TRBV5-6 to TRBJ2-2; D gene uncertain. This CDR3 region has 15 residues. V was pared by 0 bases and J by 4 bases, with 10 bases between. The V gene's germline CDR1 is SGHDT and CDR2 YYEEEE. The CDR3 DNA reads TGTGCCAGCAGCTTGGTAGTCGCTCGCACCGGGGAGCTGTTTTTT. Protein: CASSLVVARTGELFF.

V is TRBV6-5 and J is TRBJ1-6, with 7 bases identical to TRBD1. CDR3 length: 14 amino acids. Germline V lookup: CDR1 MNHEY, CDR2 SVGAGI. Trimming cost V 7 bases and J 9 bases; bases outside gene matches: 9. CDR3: CASTIGGRFSPLHF. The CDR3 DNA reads TGTGCCAGCACTATAGGGGGCAGGTTTTCACCCCTCCACTTT.

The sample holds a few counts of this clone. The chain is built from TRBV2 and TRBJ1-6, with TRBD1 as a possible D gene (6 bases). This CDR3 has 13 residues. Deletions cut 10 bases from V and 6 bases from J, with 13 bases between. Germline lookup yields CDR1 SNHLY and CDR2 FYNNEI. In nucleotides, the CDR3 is TGTGCCACACAGGGCGTTCCTAATTCACCCCTCCACTTT. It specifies CATQGVPNSPLHF.

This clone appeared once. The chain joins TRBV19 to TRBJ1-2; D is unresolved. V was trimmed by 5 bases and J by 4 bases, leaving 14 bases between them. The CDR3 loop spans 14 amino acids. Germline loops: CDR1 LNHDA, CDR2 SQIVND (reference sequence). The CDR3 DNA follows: TGTGCCAGTAGTGGTGGTTCGAACAGCTATGGCTACACCTTC. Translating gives CASSGGSNSYGYTF.

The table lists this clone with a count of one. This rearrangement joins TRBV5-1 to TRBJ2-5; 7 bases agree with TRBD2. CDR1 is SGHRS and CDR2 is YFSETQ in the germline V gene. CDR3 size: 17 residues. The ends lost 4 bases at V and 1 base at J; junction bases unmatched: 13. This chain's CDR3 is CASSPLRGAGSQETQYF. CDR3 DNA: TGCGCCAGCAGCCCTCTCAGAGGAGCGGGGAGCCAAGAGACCCAGTACTTC. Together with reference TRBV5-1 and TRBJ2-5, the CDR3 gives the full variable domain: KAGVTQTPRYLIKTRGQQVTLSCSPISGHRSVSWYQQTPGQGLQFLFEYFSETQRNKGNFPGRFSGRQFSNSRSEMNVSTLELGDSALYLCASSPLRGAGSQETQYFGPGTRLLVL.

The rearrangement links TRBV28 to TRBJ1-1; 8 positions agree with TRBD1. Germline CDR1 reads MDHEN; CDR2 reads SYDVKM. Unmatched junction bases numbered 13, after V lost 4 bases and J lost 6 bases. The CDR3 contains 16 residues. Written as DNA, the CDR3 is TGTGCCAGCAGTTCCTTTAACAGGGGGTATGGCGCTGAAGCTTTCTTT. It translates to CASSSFNRGYGAEAFF. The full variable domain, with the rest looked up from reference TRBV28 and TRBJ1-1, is DVKVTQSSRYLVKRTGEKVFLECVQDMDHENMFWYRQDPGLGLRLIYFSYDVKMKEKGDIPEGYSVSREKKERFSLILESASTNQTSMYLCASSSFNRGYGAEAFFGQGTRLTVV.